This passage covers 25 T cell receptor beta chains from one sample sequenced in a study of shared clonotypes between healthy human individuals. Naive-designated CD8 cells lacked CD45RO, were positively enriched for CCR7, and omitted terminally differentiated effector memory CD45RA+ cells. The data were produced by immunoSEQ multiplex PCR, yet TCRdb's version contains in-frame clones alone and is incomplete. Found here are millions of clones, less than 95% of them singletons; the top ten hold roughly 1%. Specimen: naive CD8+ T cells sorted from blood. The receptors derive from a man aged 18 to 29 in good health.

This chain joins TRBV7-9 and TRBJ1-1; 10 bases are shared with TRBD1. The CDR3 is made up of 13 amino acids. J gave up 6 bases and V 10 bases, and 8 bases lay outside the gene matches. Germline CDR1 reads SEHNR; CDR2 reads FQNEAQ (reference sequence). DNA for the CDR3: TGTGCCACCCTGGGACAGGGGTTCTCTGAAGCTTTCTTT. Amino acid sequence: CATLGQGFSEAFF.

Of note for this clone: Other nucleotide sequences in the sample specify the same CDR3. The chain combines TRBV4-1 with TRBJ1-1, with D unresolved. CDR3 length equals 13 residues. CDR1 is MGHRA and CDR2 is YSYEKL in the germline V gene. V lost 1 base and J lost 0, with 3 bases in between. For the CDR3, the DNA is TGCGCCAGCAGCCAAGTAATGAACACTGAAGCTTTCTTT. It specifies CASSQVMNTEAFF.

The CDR3 loop reads CASSSTGWGGYTF. Written as DNA, the CDR3 is TGTGCCAGCAGCTCAACGGGATGGGGAGGCTACACCTTC. V is TRBV7-9 and J is TRBJ1-2; D remains unclear. V dropped 4 bases and J dropped 8 bases, with 14 bases sitting between them. CDR1 and CDR2 from the germline V gene are SEHNR and FQNEAQ (reference sequence). This CDR3 is 13 amino acids long.

A word on this clone: Distinct nucleotide sequences in the sample also encode this CDR3. The chain links TRBV7-9 to TRBJ1-1; 7 bases map to TRBD1. The germline gives CDR1 SEHNR, CDR2 FQNEAQ (reference sequence). CDR3 length: 12 residues. V shed 3 bases, J shed 6 bases, and the junction held 1 base outside the gene matches. CDR3 protein: CASSLGQSEAFF. The CDR3 DNA follows: TGTGCCAGCAGCTTGGGACAGTCTGAAGCTTTCTTT.

The chain links TRBV9 to TRBJ2-3, with 7 bases identical to TRBD2. In germline, CDR1 is SGDLS, CDR2 YYNGEE. J lost 2 bases, V lost 4 bases, and 4 bases had no gene match. The CDR3 runs to 14 residues. The CDR3 DNA sequence: TGTGCCAGCAGCCCCCAGCGGGACACAGATACGCAGTATTTT. It yields the protein CASSPQRDTDTQYF. The variable domain in full, completed from reference TRBV9 and TRBJ2-3, reads DSGVTQTPKHLITATGQRVTLRCSPRSGDLSVYWYQQSLDQGLQFLIQYYNGEERAKGNILERFSAQQFPDLHSELNLSSLELGDSALYFCASSPQRDTDTQYFGPGTRLTVL.

With respect to this clone: At the DNA level, this CDR3 is encoded by other sequences in the same sample as well. The V and J genes are TRBV19 and TRBJ2-7; tentatively, D is TRBD1 or TRBD2 (5 bases each). This CDR3 spans 13 amino acids. Germline loops: CDR1 LNHDA, CDR2 SQIVND (reference sequence). The V gene lost 6 bases and the J gene lost 2 bases, with 11 bases spanning the gap. DNA of the CDR3: TGTGCCAGTAGCCCGGGACCCACCTACGAGCAGTACTTC. This sequence encodes CASSPGPTYEQYF. Drawing the rest from reference TRBV19 and TRBJ2-7, the complete variable domain is DGGITQSPKYLFRKEGQNVTLSCEQNLNHDAMYWYRQDPGQGLRLIYYSQIVNDFQKGDIAEGYSVSREKKESFPLTVTSAQKNPTAFYLCASSPGPTYEQYFGPGTRLTVT.

The chain is built from TRBV9 and TRBJ1-2; 9 bases line up with TRBD1. The V segment lost 0 bases and the J segment 6 bases; nucleotides outside the gene matches: 6. CDR3 length: 15 amino acids. CDR1 is SGDLS, CDR2 YYNGEE, per germline. CDR3 DNA sequence: TGTGCCAGCAGCGTAGTTGGGACAGGGATTAATGGCTACACCTTC. Translating it yields CASSVVGTGINGYTF.

On this clone: Other DNA sequences in this specimen translate into the identical CDR3. The rearrangement joins TRBV30 to TRBJ1-1; D is ambiguous. V lost 0 bases and J lost 4, with 6 bases in between. From germline, CDR1 is GTSNPN and CDR2 SVGIG (reference sequence). The CDR3 has 12 amino acids. The CDR3 loop is CAWSVRPTEAFF. The DNA of the CDR3 is TGTGCCTGGAGTGTTCGCCCCACTGAAGCTTTCTTT.

V usage is TRBV5-4 and J usage is TRBJ1-1; D gene ambiguous. CDR3 length: 14 residues. V lost 6 bases to trimming and J lost 2 bases, with 14 bases between them. CDR1 SGHNT and CDR2 YYREEE come from the germline V gene (reference sequence). CDR3 in amino acids: CASIPPGSNTEAFF. Written as DNA, the CDR3 is TGTGCCAGCATCCCGCCGGGCAGCAACACTGAAGCTTTCTTT.

This clone appeared a single time. J is TRBJ2-7 and V is TRBV4-1; D is unclear. The CDR3 loop spans 16 amino acids. Per germline, CDR1 MGHRA and CDR2 YSYEKL. V was shortened by 1 base and J by 0 bases, with 13 bases between the two germline ends. The CDR3 DNA sequence: TGCGCCAGCAGCCAAGGACCTCGCCCTAGCTCCTACGAGCAGTACTTC. Protein sequence: CASSQGPRPSSYEQYF.

This clone was seen a single time. The chain has TRBV5-4 and TRBJ2-7; the match to TRBD2 covers 13 bases. The CDR3 is 17 residues long. The V and J ends lost 4 bases and 2 bases, in that order; junction bases with no gene match: 9. Per germline, CDR1 SGHNT and CDR2 YYREEE (reference sequence). CDR3 loop: CASSGGLAGETPYEQYF. CDR3 in DNA: TGTGCCAGCAGCGGAGGACTAGCGGGGGAGACCCCCTACGAGCAGTACTTC.

The chain combines TRBV27 with TRBJ2-7; 8 bases agree with TRBD1. V gave up 7 bases and J gave up 5 bases; unmatched junction bases: 10. The CDR3 runs to 14 residues. The V gene's germline CDR1 is MNHEY and CDR2 SMNVEV (reference sequence). CDR3 residues: CASILLDRGDEQYF. DNA for the CDR3: TGTGCCAGCATTCTTCTAGACAGGGGAGACGAGCAGTACTTC.

The chain is built from TRBV6-6 and TRBJ2-7; 7 positions match TRBD1. Germline CDR1 MNHNY, CDR2 SVGAGI (reference sequence). V lost 2 bases, J lost 1 base, and 5 bases stayed unmatched. The CDR3 loop spans 15 amino acids. CDR3 sequence reads: CASSYEGASSYEQYF. As DNA, the CDR3 is TGTGCCAGCAGTTACGAGGGGGCTTCGTCCTACGAGCAGTACTTC.

The chain is built from TRBV27 and TRBJ1-1, with TRBD1 as a possible D gene (5 bases). Looked up from germline, CDR1 is MNHEY and CDR2 is SMNVEV (reference sequence). The V end was cut by 0 bases, the J end by 6 bases, with 8 bases between. The CDR3 has 13 residues. CDR3 residues: CASSLSPRAEAFF. As DNA, the CDR3 is TGTGCCAGCAGTTTATCTCCCAGGGCTGAAGCTTTCTTT.

The chain combines TRBV19 with TRBJ2-7; 8 positions agree with TRBD2. Germline V gives CDR1 LNHDA, CDR2 SQIVND (reference sequence). The CDR3 extends over 14 amino acids. V was pared by 6 bases and J by 0 bases, with 4 bases of the junction left unmatched. The CDR3 DNA follows: TGTGCCAGTAGCCGCCGGGAGGGCTCCTACGAGCAGTACTTC. Translating it yields CASSRREGSYEQYF.

The chain recombines TRBV6-5 with TRBJ2-2; D not resolved. V was clipped by 3 bases and J by 8 bases, with 7 bases between them. The V gene's germline CDR1 is MNHEY and CDR2 SVGAGI. The CDR3 sequence is 12 residues long. This CDR3 reads CASSYNSGELFF. CDR3 in DNA: TGTGCCAGCAGTTATAATTCGGGGGAGCTGTTTTTT.

The V call is TRBV28, the J call TRBJ1-4; unclear D gene. In germline, CDR1 is MDHEN, CDR2 SYDVKM. This CDR3 spans 17 amino acids. Trimming shortened V by 1 base and J by 0 bases, and 12 bases separated the two germline ends. CDR3 residues: CASSLYSGSATNEKLFF. The CDR3 region has the DNA TGTGCCAGCAGTTTATACTCGGGGAGTGCAACTAATGAAAAACTGTTTTTT.

This rearrangement joins TRBV13 to TRBJ2-1; D ambiguous. The CDR3 is 15 amino acids. With 3 bases removed from V and 0 bases from J, the gap between germline ends came to 9 bases. The germline gives CDR1 PRHDT, CDR2 FYEKMQ (reference sequence). CDR3: CASSLKGISYNEQFF. The CDR3 DNA reads as TGTGCCAGCAGCTTGAAAGGAATCTCCTACAATGAGCAGTTCTTC.

The J gene is TRBJ2-1, the V gene TRBV2; TRBD2 agrees at 10 bases. CDR3 length: 17 residues. Germline V gives CDR1 SNHLY, CDR2 FYNNEI. V dropped 2 bases and J dropped 5; count of bases not matched to a gene: 9. For the CDR3, the DNA is TGTGCCAGCAGTGAAAGTGGGTTGCTAGCGGGGGACAATGAGCAGTTCTTC. This sequence encodes CASSESGLLAGDNEQFF.

This sequence joins TRBV6-1 and TRBJ2-7; maybe TRBD1 (5 bases). The V end lost 3 bases, the J end lost 3 bases, and 18 bases lay between the germline ends. This CDR3 spans 16 amino acids. The germline V gene encodes CDR1 MNHNS and CDR2 SASEGT. The CDR3 DNA reads TGTGCCAGCAGTGAGAACCCGACAGTGGGGTACTACGAGCAGTACTTC. This encodes CASSENPTVGYYEQYF.

V and J are TRBV4-3 and TRBJ2-7; TRBD1 aligns across 10 bases. The CDR3 is 15 amino acids. J was trimmed by 5 bases and V by 0 bases; bases with no gene match: 4. The germline V gene encodes CDR1 LGHNA and CDR2 YSLEER. The CDR3 DNA reads as TGCGCCAGCAGCCAAGAGGGGGACAGGGGAAACGAGCAGTACTTC. It is translated as CASSQEGDRGNEQYF.

V and J are TRBV28 and TRBJ2-1; D may be TRBD1 or TRBD2 (6 bases each). The CDR3 consists of 14 residues. Trimming pared 6 bases from V and 8 bases from J, leaving 17 bases between. CDR1 MDHEN and CDR2 SYDVKM come from the germline V gene. The DNA for the CDR3 is TGTGCCAGCAGGGAGGAGGGGGGCCGGGATGAGCAGTTCTTC. Protein: CASREEGGRDEQFF.

The V and J genes are TRBV27 and TRBJ2-7, with D possibly matching TRBD2 (6 bases). V shed 3 bases and J shed 0 bases, with 12 bases lying between them. This CDR3 comprises 15 residues. CDR1 and CDR2 from the germline V gene are MNHEY and SMNVEV (reference sequence). The CDR3 bases are TGTGCCAGCAGTTTTAGCGGCCGCTCCTCCTACGAGCAGTACTTC. It specifies CASSFSGRSSYEQYF.

The chain recombines TRBV27 with TRBJ1-1; tentative D call: TRBD1 (5 bases). Trimming removed 6 bases at V and 0 bases at J, with 11 bases between. CDR1 is MNHEY and CDR2 is SMNVEV in the germline V gene (reference sequence). CDR3 size: 14 residues. This CDR3 reads CASRGWGMNTEAFF. The CDR3, as DNA: TGTGCCAGCAGAGGTTGGGGCATGAACACTGAAGCTTTCTTT.

J is TRBJ2-3 and V is TRBV27; D is unclear. Germline V gene data show CDR1 as MNHEY and CDR2 as SMNVEV (reference sequence). The V end lost 4 bases, the J end lost 0 bases, and 11 bases lay between the germline ends. This CDR3 spans 15 amino acids. The CDR3 DNA sequence: TGTGCCAGCAGTTACGGGCCCCCAAGCACAGATACGCAGTATTTT. Translated, it gives CASSYGPPSTDTQYF.